The 6 T cell receptor beta chains below were found in one sample sequenced in a study of CD8 T cells in Susac syndrome. Random hexamers served to reverse transcribe roughly 0.45 to 1 ug RNA. TCRdb re-called the immunoSEQ multiplex PCR reads with MiXCR, one entry per CDR3 protein. Among about 130,000 distinct CDR3 sequences listed, around 94% were seen once. Sequenced input: CD8+ T cells from PBMCs. All receptors come from a human donor with Susac syndrome.

V gene TRBV30 combines with J gene TRBJ1-1, with D perhaps matching TRBD1 (6 bases). The CDR3 consists of 13 residues. Germline assignment: CDR1 GTSNPN and CDR2 SVGIG (reference sequence). With 0 bases removed from V and 1 base from J, the gap between germline ends came to 6 bases. The CDR3 sequence: CAWSVQGNTEAFF. CDR3 DNA sequence: TGTGCCTGGAGTGTACAGGGGAACACTGAAGCTTTCTTT.

The chain uses TRBV2 and TRBJ2-5; D uncertain. Trimming left V 6 bases short and J 0 bases short, with 11 bases between. The CDR3 runs to 14 residues. Germline loops: CDR1 SNHLY, CDR2 FYNNEI. The CDR3 here is CASRQPQYQETQYF. CDR3 coding DNA: TGTGCCAGCAGGCAACCACAGTACCAAGAGACCCAGTACTTC.

The chain couples TRBV27 to TRBJ1-1; no firm D call. The germline V gene encodes CDR1 MNHEY and CDR2 SMNVEV (reference sequence). V dropped 5 bases and J dropped 4 bases, with 11 bases sitting between them. The CDR3 has 13 residues. CDR3 in amino acids: CASSPWAGTEAFF. The CDR3 nucleotides read TGTGCCAGCAGTCCTTGGGCGGGCACTGAAGCTTTCTTT.

The chain recombines TRBV25-1 with TRBJ2-5; D is undetermined. This CDR3 is built from 16 residues. Germline loops: CDR1 MGHDK, CDR2 SYGVNS. The germline V and J ends were trimmed by 2 bases and 0 bases, with 13 bases remaining between them. The CDR3 DNA follows: TGTGCCAGCAGTGAAGGGCCCGGCCCGTACCAAGAGACCCAGTACTTC. Protein product: CASSEGPGPYQETQYF.

The V gene is TRBV27, the J gene TRBJ2-3, with unresolved D. Germline CDR1 reads MNHEY; CDR2 reads SMNVEV (reference sequence). Trimming left V 2 bases short and J 4 bases short, with 16 bases between. The CDR3 extends over 16 amino acids. The CDR3 reads CASSLSTMDGPDTQYF. Here the CDR3 DNA reads TGTGCCAGCAGTTTAAGTACAATGGACGGACCAGATACGCAGTATTTT.

The DNA for the CDR3 is TGTGCCAGCAGTTTACGGGGGCTCGGCTATGGCTACACCTTC. As protein: CASSLRGLGYGYTF. The chain links TRBV27 to TRBJ1-2, with TRBD1 as a possible D gene (6 bases). From germline, CDR1 is MNHEY and CDR2 SMNVEV (reference sequence). Trimming stripped 2 bases from V and 4 bases from J, with 11 bases between. The CDR3 loop spans 14 amino acids.